This T cell receptor (beta chain) stems from a study of CD8+ T cells in alopecia areata. For the study at large: In an open-label trial, patients got 5 to 10 mg tofacitinib twice daily. Notes on the study in general: More clonal than normal scalp was lesional scalp, particularly alopecia totalis/universalis.

PBMC-derived CD4+ and CD8+ T cells were sorted. This clone has just a few counts. What it binds is unknown. Extraction and reverse transcription of RNA yielded cDNA as the sequencing template. TCRdb keeps only in-frame clones here, not all; method: immunoSEQ multiplex PCR. Altogether roughly 140,000 clones are present, 40% to 60% being singletons, with the ten largest covering roughly a fifth. Germline V gene data show CDR1 as SQVTM and CDR2 as ANQGSEA. The CDR3 runs to 15 residues. The V and J ends lost 6 bases and 0 bases, in that order; junction bases with no gene match: 7. The starting material was CD8+ T cells sorted from blood, obtained at week 0. This clonotype was sampled from a human donor with alopecia areata. The V gene is TRBV29-1, the J gene TRBJ2-1; 8 nucleotides agree with TRBD2. The CDR3 DNA is TGCAGCGTCCCCCATCTAGCGGGCTCCTACAATGAGCAGTTCTTC. Its protein is CSVPHLAGSYNEQFF.